Listed below are T cell receptor beta chains from one sample, sequenced in a study of shared clonotypes between healthy human individuals. TCRdb's table, derived via immunoSEQ multiplex PCR, lists solely in-frame clones and lacks some. The sample holds over 2 million clones; about 90% are singletons and the top ten take roughly 0.34%. Sequences were obtained from naive CD4+ T cells from PBMCs. These receptors were taken from a man aged 18 to 29 in good health. Some clones in this sample may be carry-over from other donors' samples. The CDR3 runs from the conserved cysteine through the conserved F or W. Each record gives: V gene, D gene, J gene, clone size, CDR3 DNA, CDR3 protein. A D gene is named only where the DNA matches it firmly. A clone size is listed for some rows: how often the clone was seen (once, few, many), or a class if it is expanded.

TRBV9	TRBD1	TRBJ1-2	NA	TGTGCCAGCAGCCTCACAGGGGGCGATGGCTACACCTTC	CASSLTGGDGYTF
TRBV28	NA	TRBJ2-1	once	TGTGCCAGCAGTCTGACCCGCGGTGAGCAGTTCTTC	CASSLTRGEQFF
TRBV20-1	NA	TRBJ2-3	NA	TGCAGTGGGGTCACAGATACGCAGTATTTT	CSGVTDTQYF
TRBV7-9	NA	TRBJ1-1	few	TGTGCCAGCACCCTATCCCAGGGGAACACTGAAGCTTTCTTT	CASTLSQGNTEAFF
TRBV5-1	NA	TRBJ2-5	NA	TGCGCCAGCAACCCTAGCGCAGGGGGACAAGAGACCCAGTACTTC	CASNPSAGGQETQYF
TRBV30	NA	TRBJ1-2	NA	TGTGCCTGGAAAGAGGGGACCCCGAGGGGCTACACCTTC	CAWKEGTPRGYTF
TRBV28	TRBD1	TRBJ1-2	NA	TGTGCCAGCAGTACAACGGACAGGGATGGCTACACCTTC	CASSTTDRDGYTF
TRBV28	NA	TRBJ1-1	few	TGTGCCAGCAGTTTAGCAGGGCTGGGAGCTTTCTTT	CASSLAGLGAFF
TRBV5-4	NA	TRBJ1-2	NA	TGTGCCAGCAGCTTGTCAAGGGCCAACTATGGCTACACCTTC	CASSLSRANYGYTF
TRBV5-1	TRBD1	TRBJ1-1	NA	TGCGCCAGCAGCTTGATTCCGGGACAGGTGAACACTGAAGCTTTCTTT	CASSLIPGQVNTEAFF
TRBV10-3	TRBD2	TRBJ2-3	NA	TGTGCCATCAGGTCGACGTGGGGGCGGGAGGCGCAGGATACGCAGTATTTT	CAIRSTWGREAQDTQYF
TRBV7-2	NA	TRBJ2-5	NA	TGTGCCAGCAGCGCCCGGTACCAAGAGACCCAGTACTTC	CASSARYQETQYF
TRBV18	NA	TRBJ2-2	NA	TGTGCCAGCTCACCCTGGGACCGAAACACCGGGGAGCTGTTTTTT	CASSPWDRNTGELFF
TRBV6-1	NA	TRBJ1-2	NA	TGTGCCAGCACCGACCCAGGAAAATATGGCTACACCTTC	CASTDPGKYGYTF
TRBV4-1	NA	TRBJ1-4	few	TGCGCCAGCAGCCAAGTAGTCAGGGAAAAACTGTTTTTT	CASSQVVREKLFF
TRBV30	NA	TRBJ1-1	few	TGTGCCTGGAGTGTCGAGTTGAACACTGAAGCTTTCTTT	CAWSVELNTEAFF
TRBV6-6	TRBD2	TRBJ2-1	NA	TGTGCCAGCTTTAAGACTAGCGGGATCGGGAATGAGCAGTTCTTC	CASFKTSGIGNEQFF
TRBV5-1	NA	TRBJ2-6	NA	TGCGCCAGCAGTTCTGCAGCTGGGGCCAACGTCCTGACTTTC	CASSSAAGANVLTF
TRBV5-1	NA	TRBJ2-7	NA	TGCGCCAGCAGCTTGACAGGGTTAAGCTACGAGCAGTACTTC	CASSLTGLSYEQYF
TRBV11-2	NA	TRBJ1-1	NA	TGTGCCAGCAGCTTAGAAATTAACGCGGACCACACTGAAGCTTTCTTT	CASSLEINADHTEAFF
TRBV19	NA	TRBJ1-1	once	TGTGCCAGTACCCCCCGACGGGGGGTTTTAGGCACTGAAGCTTTCTTT	CASTPRRGVLGTEAFF
TRBV7-9	NA	TRBJ2-6	NA	TGTGCCAGCAGCTTAGTGTCCGACAGGAGCTCTGGGGCCAACGTCCTGACTTTC	CASSLVSDRSSGANVLTF
TRBV18	NA	TRBJ1-2	NA	TGTGCCAGCTCCCAGGGAAGGGGCTATGGCTACACCTTC	CASSQGRGYGYTF
TRBV2	NA	TRBJ2-7	NA	TGTGCCAGCAGTCCGTATCCGCCCGGAAGTCGCGAGCAGTACTTC	CASSPYPPGSREQYF
TRBV6-6	NA	TRBJ1-5	NA	TGTGCCAGCAGTTACGAGGGAGAGCCGGGGCCCCAGCATTTT	CASSYEGEPGPQHF
TRBV28	NA	TRBJ1-1	NA	TGTGCCAGCAGTTTCAGAGGTACGTTTACAGCTTTCTTT	CASSFRGTFTAFF
TRBV5-1	TRBD2	TRBJ2-1	NA	TGCGCCAGCAGCTCCGGGACTATTCACAATGAGCAGTTCTTC	CASSSGTIHNEQFF